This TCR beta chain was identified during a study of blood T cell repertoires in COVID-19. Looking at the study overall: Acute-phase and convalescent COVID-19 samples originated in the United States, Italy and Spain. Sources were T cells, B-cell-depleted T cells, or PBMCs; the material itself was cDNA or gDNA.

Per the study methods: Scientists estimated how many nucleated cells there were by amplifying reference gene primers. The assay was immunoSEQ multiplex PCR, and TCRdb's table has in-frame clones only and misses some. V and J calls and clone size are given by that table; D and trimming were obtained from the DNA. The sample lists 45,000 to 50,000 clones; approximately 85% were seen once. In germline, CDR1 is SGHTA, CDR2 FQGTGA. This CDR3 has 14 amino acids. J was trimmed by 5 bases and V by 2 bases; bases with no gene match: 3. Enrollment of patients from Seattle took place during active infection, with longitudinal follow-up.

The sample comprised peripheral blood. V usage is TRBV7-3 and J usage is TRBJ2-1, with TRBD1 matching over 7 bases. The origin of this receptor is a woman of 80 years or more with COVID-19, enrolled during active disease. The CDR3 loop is CASSLQGQNNEQFF. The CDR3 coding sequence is TGTGCCAGCAGCTTACAGGGACAGAACAATGAGCAGTTCTTC.